This passage covers 10 T cell receptor beta chains from one sample sequenced in a study of cytomegalovirus exposure and HLA in healthy donors. With 60 Vbeta and 13 Jbeta primers, the PCR was carried out. Assay used: immunoSEQ multiplex PCR; TCRdb lists only in-frame clones, some missing. The sample carries over 65,000 clones, 70% to 85% recorded once. What was sequenced was PBMCs. These receptors came from a woman between 35 and 50 years old in good health and CMV-seronegative.

The chain combines TRBV5-4 with TRBJ2-3; D gene unclear. V lost 0 bases to trimming and J lost 2 bases, with 4 bases between them. Germline V gene sequence: CDR1 SGHNT, CDR2 YYREEE (reference sequence). The CDR3 sequence is 13 residues long. DNA for the CDR3: TGTGCCAGCAGCTTGGACTCCACAGATACGCAGTATTTT. This gives the protein CASSLDSTDTQYF.

This clone appeared a few times. The rearrangement links TRBV2 to TRBJ1-5; D gene ambiguous. Germline V gene sequence: CDR1 SNHLY, CDR2 FYNNEI. This CDR3 is 15 amino acids long. Deletions cut 1 base from V and 0 bases from J, with 7 bases between. CDR3: CASSEGRTSNQPQHF. The CDR3 coding sequence is TGTGCCAGCAGTGAAGGGAGAACTAGCAATCAGCCCCAGCATTTT.

The chain links TRBV28 to TRBJ2-7; 12 nucleotides agree with TRBD2. In germline, CDR1 is MDHEN, CDR2 SYDVKM. Trimming took 6 bases from V and 0 from J; bases not matched to a gene: 6. CDR3 length: 16 residues. CDR3 DNA sequence: TGTGCCAGCAGGTCTCCGGGACTAGCGGGCTCCTACGAGCAGTACTTC. It is translated as CASRSPGLAGSYEQYF.

V gene TRBV5-4 combines with J gene TRBJ1-1; D unresolved. Germline V gene data show CDR1 as SGHNT and CDR2 as YYREEE (reference sequence). V dropped 3 bases and J dropped 1 base, with 4 bases sitting between them. This CDR3 is built from 12 residues. The CDR3 DNA sequence: TGTGCCAGCAGCTCTTGGAACACTGAAGCTTTCTTT. It encodes CASSSWNTEAFF.

The chain has TRBV7-9 and TRBJ2-7; a weak D match, TRBD1 (6 bases). Trimming shortened V by 4 bases and J by 1 base, and 14 bases separated the two germline ends. Germline V lookup: CDR1 SEHNR, CDR2 FQNEAQ (reference sequence). This CDR3 has 15 residues. The CDR3: CASSSTNRESYEQYF. CDR3 DNA sequence: TGTGCCAGCAGCTCAACAAACAGGGAATCCTACGAGCAGTACTTC. The entire variable domain, with the rest obtained from reference TRBV7-9 and TRBJ2-7, is as follows: DTGVSQNPRHKITKRGQNVTFRCDPISEHNRLYWYRQTLGQGPEFLTYFQNEAQLEKSRLLSDRFSAERPKGSFSTLEIQRTEQGDSAMYLCASSSTNRESYEQYFGPGTRLTVT.

The chain employs TRBV7-2 and TRBJ2-5; 10 bases are shared with TRBD2. Per the germline V gene, CDR1 is SGHTA and CDR2 is FQGNSA. V was clipped by 0 bases and J by 6 bases; unmatched bases: 4. This CDR3 has 15 residues. The CDR3 DNA reads as TGTGCCAGCAGCTTAGCGGCTAGCGGGGGAAAGACCCAGTACTTC. Translating gives CASSLAASGGKTQYF.

The rearrangement uses TRBV5-6 and TRBJ2-7, with D possibly matching TRBD2 (6 bases). From germline, CDR1 is SGHDT and CDR2 YYEEEE. The V end lost 1 base, the J end lost 0 bases, and 11 bases lay between the germline ends. This CDR3 is built from 15 residues. Here the CDR3 DNA reads TGTGCCAGCAGCTTGAGGCGGGACGGCTCCTACGAGCAGTACTTC. Translation: CASSLRRDGSYEQYF.

The rearrangement links TRBV30 to TRBJ1-2, with D possibly being TRBD1 (6 bases). Germline lookup yields CDR1 GTSNPN and CDR2 SVGIG (reference sequence). V dropped 5 bases and J dropped 8 bases, with 18 bases sitting between them. The CDR3 runs 13 residues. The CDR3 loop is CAWSRPGVGGYTF. As DNA, the CDR3 is TGTGCCTGGTCCCGACCAGGGGTCGGGGGCTACACCTTC.

The J gene is TRBJ2-7, the V gene TRBV5-5; maybe TRBD1 (6 bases). Between the trimmed V and J ends, which lost 4 bases and 2 bases, there was a span of 16 bases. This CDR3 spans 15 amino acids. The germline CDR1 and CDR2 sequences are SGHKS and YYEKEE (reference sequence). The CDR3 nucleotides read TGTGCCAGCAGCGTTAACTACAGGGCCGCCTACGAGCAGTACTTC. Its protein is CASSVNYRAAYEQYF.

The table lists this clone with a count of one. This rearrangement joins TRBV5-1 to TRBJ2-7; 7 bases agree with TRBD1. The germline gives CDR1 SGHRS, CDR2 YFSETQ. Trimming cost V 4 bases and J 3 bases; bases outside gene matches: 10. CDR3 length: 15 amino acids. Written as DNA, the CDR3 is TGCGCCAGCAGCCGGGGCAGGAGACAGGGCTACGAGCAGTACTTC. Residues: CASSRGRRQGYEQYF.